Listed here are 5 T cell receptor beta chains from one sample, sequenced in a study of cytomegalovirus exposure and HLA in healthy donors. Primers: 60 Vbeta forward and 13 Jbeta reverse. Assay used: immunoSEQ multiplex PCR; TCRdb lists only in-frame clones, some missing. In the table there are 180,000 or so clones, about four fifths of which are singletons. The sequenced sample consisted of PBMCs. The receptor set was obtained from a young woman in good health and CMV-seronegative.

The chain carries TRBV5-4 and TRBJ2-7; TRBD2 might be the D (5 bases). Trimming removed 4 bases from V and 1 base from J, with 9 bases in between. Germline V gene data show CDR1 as SGHNT and CDR2 as YYREEE (reference sequence). This CDR3 has 13 amino acids. CDR3 nucleotide sequence: TGTGCCAGCAGCCAAACTAGTTCCTACGAGCAGTACTTC. This codes for CASSQTSSYEQYF.

The rearrangement joins TRBV28 to TRBJ2-5, with D possibly matching TRBD2 (6 bases). The V gene lost 6 bases and the J gene lost 5 bases, with 16 bases spanning the gap. This CDR3 spans 14 amino acids. The germline CDR1 and CDR2 sequences are MDHEN and SYDVKM. The CDR3: CASSGAGGLETQYF. The CDR3, as DNA: TGTGCCAGCAGCGGGGCCGGGGGATTGGAGACCCAGTACTTC. Drawing the rest from reference TRBV28 and TRBJ2-5, the complete variable domain is DVKVTQSSRYLVKRTGEKVFLECVQDMDHENMFWYRQDPGLGLRLIYFSYDVKMKEKGDIPEGYSVSREKKERFSLILESASTNQTSMYLCASSGAGGLETQYFGPGTRLLVL.

The table lists this clone with a count of one. V and J are TRBV5-1 and TRBJ2-1, with TRBD1 matching 7 bases. The CDR3 is 16 residues long. J was trimmed by 1 base and V by 5 bases; bases with no gene match: 9. Looked up from germline, CDR1 is SGHRS and CDR2 is YFSETQ. The CDR3 sequence: CASRMPGTASYNEQFF. As DNA, the CDR3 is TGCGCCAGCAGGATGCCCGGGACAGCTTCCTACAATGAGCAGTTCTTC.

J is TRBJ1-2 and V is TRBV10-3; D is possibly TRBD1 (6 bases). Trimming stripped 4 bases from V and 3 bases from J, with 12 bases between. The V gene's germline CDR1 is ENHRY and CDR2 SYGVKD. This CDR3 has 14 residues. The CDR3 protein is CAISVAGVDYGYTF. CDR3 in DNA: TGTGCCATCAGTGTGGCAGGGGTGGACTATGGCTACACCTTC.

A word on this clone: Relative to the germline gene, one junction end is altered; a read error may explain this. DNA for the CDR3: TGTTCCAGCAGCCCCCGGACTAGCGGGAGGGCTTGGGAGCAGTACTTC. Amino acid sequence: CSSSPRTSGRAWEQYF. The genes are TRBV7-9 and TRBJ2-7; 15 nucleotides match TRBD2. CDR1 SEHNR and CDR2 FQNEAQ come from the germline V gene (reference sequence). The CDR3 runs to 16 residues. Drawing the rest from reference TRBV7-9 and TRBJ2-7, the complete variable domain is DTGVSQNPRHKITKRGQNVTFRCDPISEHNRLYWYRQTLGQGPEFLTYFQNEAQLEKSRLLSDRFSAERPKGSFSTLEIQRTEQGDSAMYLCSSSPRTSGRAWEQYFGPGTRLTVT.